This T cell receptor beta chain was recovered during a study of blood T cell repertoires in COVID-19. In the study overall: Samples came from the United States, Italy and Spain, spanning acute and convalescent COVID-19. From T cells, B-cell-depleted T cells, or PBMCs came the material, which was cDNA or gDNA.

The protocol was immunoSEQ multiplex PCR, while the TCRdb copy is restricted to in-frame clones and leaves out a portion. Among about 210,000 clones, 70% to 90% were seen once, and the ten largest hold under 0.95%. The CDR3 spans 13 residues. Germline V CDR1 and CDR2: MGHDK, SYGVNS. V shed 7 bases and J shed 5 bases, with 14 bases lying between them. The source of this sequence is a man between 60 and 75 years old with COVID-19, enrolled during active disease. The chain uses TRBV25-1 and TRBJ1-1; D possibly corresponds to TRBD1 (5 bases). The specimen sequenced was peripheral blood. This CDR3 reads CASTRGGSTEAFF. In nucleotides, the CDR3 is TGTGCCAGCACCCGCGGGGGGTCTACTGAAGCTTTCTTT.